This is a list of T cell receptor beta chains from one sample in a study of T cell repertoires in cytomegalovirus infection. In TCRdb, the reads were re-called with MiXCR into one record per CDR3 protein. Counted here are about 180,000 distinct CDR3 sequences, about a sixth occurring once; the ten biggest clones make up almost 25%. The sample taken for sequencing was CD8+ T cells from PBMCs. These receptor sequences come from a human donor in good health (CMV status not recorded). Some clones in this sample may be carry-over from other donors' samples. Each CDR3 is given with its conserved first and last residue. D genes are given only for firm matches. The listing skips clone size in some rows; elsewhere it reads once, few, many or a size class.

-,TRBV7-9,-,TRBJ1-1,TGTGCCAGCAGCTCGGGACGGTTTTCTGAAGCTTTCTTT,CASSSGRFSEAFF
many,TRBV7-8,-,TRBJ1-1,TGTGCCAGCAGCCTCCGTCCCCAGGTTGAGTACCTTAATGTGACTGAAGCTTTCTTT,CASSLRPQVEYLNVTEAFF
few,TRBV29-1,-,TRBJ2-7,TGCAGCGCCTCCGGGACAAGGGGCCATCACTCCTACGAGCAGTACTTC,CSASGTRGHHSYEQYF
-,TRBV19,-,TRBJ2-2,TGTGCCAATCTAAAGCCGAACACCGGGGAGCTGTTTTTT,CANLKPNTGELFF
-,TRBV10-2,-,TRBJ1-1,TGCGCCAGCAGTCTAACGCTTATGAACACTGAAGCTTTCTTT,CASSLTLMNTEAFF
few,TRBV5-5,-,TRBJ1-1,TGTGCCAGCAGCTTGTGGACACCGCCCAATCAAGCTTTCTTT,CASSLWTPPNQAFF
many,TRBV29-1,-,TRBJ2-1,TGCAGCGTTGAAGCCCCGGCGCGTAAAAGCTACAATGAGCAGTTCTTC,CSVEAPARKSYNEQFF
-,TRBV2,-,TRBJ1-2,TGTGCCAGCAGCGGAGGGAACCGGAGGAACTATGGCTACACCTTC,CASSGGNRRNYGYTF
few,TRBV7-2,-,TRBJ2-1,TGTGCCAGCAGCTTTTGGCTTACCGGGCAGTTCTTC,CASSFWLTGQFF
few,TRBV20-1,TRBD2,TRBJ2-1,TGCAGTGCTAGAGATCCGGTGGGTAGCGGGGGTAGCAATGAGCAGTTCTTC,CSARDPVGSGGSNEQFF
medium-sized,TRBV6-2/TRBV6-3,-,TRBJ2-7,TGTGCCAGCACCTCCCCCGGGCAGCTCTACGAGCAGTACTTC,CASTSPGQLYEQYF
-,TRBV7-9,-,TRBJ2-7,TGTGCCAGCAGCAAAACATACGAGCAGTACTTC,CASSKTYEQYF
-,TRBV28,-,TRBJ1-1,TGTGCCAGCAGTTCGCTAGCGACGGGACACCGGAGGACTGAAGCTTTCTTT,CASSSLATGHRRTEAFF
-,TRBV7-9,TRBD1,TRBJ2-1,TGTGCCAGCAGCTTAGAGACAGGGGCCACCTACAATGAGCAGTTCTTC,CASSLETGATYNEQFF
-,TRBV7-8,-,TRBJ1-1,TGTGCCAGCAGCTTAGACGGGTCGGGGACTGAAGCTTTCTTT,CASSLDGSGTEAFF
-,TRBV7-9,-,TRBJ1-2,TGTGCCAGCAGTACCGAGGGACAACGAAAAGATAATGGCTACACCTTC,CASSTEGQRKDNGYTF
-,TRBV15,-,TRBJ1-2,TGTGCCACCAGCAGAGATGGGATTATGGAAGGCTACACCTTC,CATSRDGIMEGYTF
-,TRBV12-3/TRBV12-4,TRBD1,TRBJ2-7,TGTGCCAGCAGCCCCTGGGACAGGGTCGGCGAGCAGTACTTC,CASSPWDRVGEQYF
-,TRBV4-1,-,TRBJ2-2,TGCGCCAGCAGCCAAGATGGTTATCTCCCCGGGGAGCTGTTTTTT,CASSQDGYLPGELFF
few,TRBV29-1,-,TRBJ2-1,TGCAGCGTTGAAGATCGGGGTCCCAGACACAATGAGCAGTTCTTC,CSVEDRGPRHNEQFF
-,TRBV7-6,TRBD2,TRBJ2-1,TGTGCTACTGGGGCGGGGGGGCTCAGTGAGCAGTTCTTC,CATGAGGLSEQFF
-,TRBV5-5,-,TRBJ1-2,TGTGCCAGCAGCTCCCGGGGGAACCTTATCTATGGCTACACCTTC,CASSSRGNLIYGYTF
once,TRBV29-1,-,TRBJ1-2,TGCAGCGTTCTATCGGGTGAATATGGCTACACCTTC,CSVLSGEYGYTF
once,TRBV4-3,-,TRBJ2-3,TGCGCCAGCAGCCAACGAAACAGGGAAAAAGCGCAGTATTTT,CASSQRNREKAQYF
-,TRBV11-3,-,TRBJ2-1,TGTGCCAGCAGCTTGAGCCAGGAGGTTCATGAGCAGTTCTTC,CASSLSQEVHEQFF
few,TRBV13,TRBD1,TRBJ1-6,TGTGCCAGCAGATCGGGACAGGGGGTAAATTCACCCCTCCACTTT,CASRSGQGVNSPLHF
few,TRBV6-4,-,TRBJ1-5,TGTGCCAGCAGTGCGGGAAGCAATCAGCCCCAGCATTTT,CASSAGSNQPQHF
-,TRBV12-3/TRBV12-4,-,TRBJ2-1,TGTGCCAGCACCGCCGACAGCTCCTACAATGAGCAGTTCTTC,CASTADSSYNEQFF
many,TRBV7-6,TRBD1,TRBJ2-5,TGTGCCAGCAGCGAGGGGGCAATGGGGACCCAGTACTTC,CASSEGAMGTQYF
few,TRBV10-2,TRBD2,TRBJ2-3,TGCGCCAGCAGTGAGATCGGGACTAGCGGGGGATCTAGCACAGATACGCAGTATTTT,CASSEIGTSGGSSTDTQYF
-,TRBV11-2,-,TRBJ2-1,TGTGCCAGCAGCCTACTAGAGTCGGAGCAGTTCTTC,CASSLLESEQFF
few,TRBV11-2,-,TRBJ1-6,TGTGCCAGCAGCTTAGGGGGGGGCGGTTCGCTAAAGGACCTCTCCTATAATTCACCCCTCCACTTT,CASSLGGGGSLKDLSYNSPLHF
-,TRBV10-3,-,TRBJ2-5,TGTGCCATCAGCGAAGGGGAGGAGACCCAGTACTTC,CAISEGEETQYF
few,TRBV25-1,-,TRBJ1-6,TGTGCCAGCAGTTCACAGGGACCGGCACCCCTCCACTTT,CASSSQGPAPLHF
few,TRBV27,-,TRBJ2-7,TGTGCCAGCAGTCTGACAGGTCTTCGTACCTACGAGCAGTACTTC,CASSLTGLRTYEQYF
few,TRBV12-3/TRBV12-4,TRBD1,TRBJ1-4,TGTGCCAGCAGCGGACAGGGGCCTGAAAAACTGTTTTTT,CASSGQGPEKLFF
few,TRBV2,-,TRBJ1-5,TGTGCCAGCAGTGATTCAGCGGATAGCAATCAGCCCCAGCATTTT,CASSDSADSNQPQHF
-,TRBV2,-,TRBJ2-7,TGTGCCAGCACCGGGCGAGGGGGTGCGAGCTCCTACGAGCAGTACTTC,CASTGRGGASSYEQYF
-,TRBV7-9,-,TRBJ2-2,TGTGCCAGCAGCTTTAGAGATACCGGGGAGCTGTTTTTT,CASSFRDTGELFF
-,TRBV19,TRBD2,TRBJ2-1,TGTGCCAGTAGTAGACTAGCGGGGGGGCAGGATGAGCAGTTCTTC,CASSRLAGGQDEQFF
few,TRBV28,-,TRBJ2-7,TGTGCCAGCAGTACTCACCTTCGTCTACAGGGATCACAGGACTACGAGCAGTACTTC,CASSTHLRLQGSQDYEQYF
few,TRBV20-1,-,TRBJ1-1,TGCAGTGCTAGAGATCTGCATGGTAGAAGGCGGATGAACACTGAAGCTTTCTTT,CSARDLHGRRRMNTEAFF
-,TRBV12-3/TRBV12-4,-,TRBJ2-1,TGTGCCAGCAGTTTCATCGGGAATGAGCAGTTCTTC,CASSFIGNEQFF
-,TRBV6-8,TRBD2,TRBJ2-3,TGTGCCAGCAATCGACTAGCGGGGGGCACAGATACGCAGTATTTT,CASNRLAGGTDTQYF
-,TRBV4-2,-,TRBJ1-5,TGTGCCAGCAGCCAAGCCGCGGTAAACCTCAATCAGCCCCAGCATTTT,CASSQAAVNLNQPQHF
-,TRBV28,-,TRBJ2-5,TGTGCCAGCAGTTCCCCCGGGACCGAAGAGACCCAGTACTTC,CASSSPGTEETQYF
-,TRBV9,-,TRBJ2-7,TGTGCCAGCAGCGTAGCGCAGAACTACGAGCAGTACTTC,CASSVAQNYEQYF
few,TRBV6-2/TRBV6-3,-,TRBJ1-2,TGTGCCAGCAGTTACGGTGGGTTCTCGGACTATGGCTACACCTTC,CASSYGGFSDYGYTF
-,TRBV4-2,TRBD2,TRBJ2-1,TGTGCCAGCAGCCAACAAATAGCGGGGACCTACAATGAGCAGTTCTTC,CASSQQIAGTYNEQFF
-,TRBV6-5,-,TRBJ1-3,TGTGCCAGCAGCCGGGGGGGAGCGTTGAAGGGCTCTGGAAACACCATATATTTT,CASSRGGALKGSGNTIYF
-,TRBV7-9,-,TRBJ1-1,TGTGCCAGCAGCTCGACGATCGTTGAAGCTTTCTTT,CASSSTIVEAFF
-,TRBV5-4,TRBD2,TRBJ2-3,TGTGCCAGCAGCTCCGGGACTAGCGGGCCGGCAGATACGCAGTATTTT,CASSSGTSGPADTQYF
-,TRBV28,-,TRBJ2-7,TGTGCCAGCAGTGGCGGGAAAGTCTACGAGCAGTACTTC,CASSGGKVYEQYF
-,TRBV11-1,-,TRBJ1-2,TGTGCCAGCAGTTCCACTCGGACGGAACTTAACTATGGCTACACCTTC,CASSSTRTELNYGYTF
-,TRBV4-2,-,TRBJ1-1,TGTGCCAGCAGCCGTCCTCAACAGGGTAACACTGAAGCTTTCTTT,CASSRPQQGNTEAFF
few,TRBV14,-,TRBJ2-7,TGTGCCAGCAGCCGGCAAGGATCCAGAATCTACGAGCAGTACTTC,CASSRQGSRIYEQYF
-,TRBV6-4,-,TRBJ2-7,TGTGCCAGCAGTGATTGCAGGGACTACGAGCAGTACTTC,CASSDCRDYEQYF
-,TRBV10-3,-,TRBJ2-7,TGTGCCATCAGTGAGTCGAGGGAGGATCGACTCTACGAGCAGTACTTC,CAISESREDRLYEQYF
-,TRBV7-9,-,TRBJ2-5,TGTGCCAGCAGCTTGGGTCCGCGAGTCCAAGAGACCCAGTACTTC,CASSLGPRVQETQYF